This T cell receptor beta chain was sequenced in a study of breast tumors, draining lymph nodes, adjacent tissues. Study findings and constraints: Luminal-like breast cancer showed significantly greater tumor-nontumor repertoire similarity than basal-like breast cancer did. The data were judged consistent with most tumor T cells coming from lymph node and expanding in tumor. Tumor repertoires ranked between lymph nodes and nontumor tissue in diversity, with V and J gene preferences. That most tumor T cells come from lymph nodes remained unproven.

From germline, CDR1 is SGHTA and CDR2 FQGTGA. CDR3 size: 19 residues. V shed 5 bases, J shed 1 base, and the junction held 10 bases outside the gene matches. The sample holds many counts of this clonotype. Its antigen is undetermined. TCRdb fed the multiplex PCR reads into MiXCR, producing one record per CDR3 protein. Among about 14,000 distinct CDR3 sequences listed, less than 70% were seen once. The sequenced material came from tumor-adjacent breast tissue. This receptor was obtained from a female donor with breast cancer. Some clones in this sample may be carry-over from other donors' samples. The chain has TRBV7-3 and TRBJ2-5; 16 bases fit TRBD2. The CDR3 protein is CASSPGLAGGGYLQETQYF. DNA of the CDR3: TGTGCCAGCAGCCCGGGACTAGCGGGGGGGGGGTACCTCCAAGAGACCCAGTACTTC.